Each of the 32 T cell receptor beta chains below was sequenced from the same sample in a study of neurological immune-mediated disorders. Each CDR3 protein is one row after TCRdb ran MiXCR on the 5' RACE reads. This sample has 55,000 to 65,000 distinct CDR3 sequences, with approximately 11% found just once. As for time point: longitudinal time-point 1 (baseline). Source material: PBMCs. All receptors come from a male donor with HTLV-1-associated myelopathy (HAM/TSP).

This clonotype has a count of ten or more. The CDR3 nucleotides are TGTGCCACCAGCAGCCACCCGGGGCAGGCGGTCAATCAGCCCCAGCATTTT. This gives the protein CATSSHPGQAVNQPQHF. This rearrangement joins TRBV15 to TRBJ1-5; D perhaps matches TRBD1 (5 bases). CDR1 is LNHNV and CDR2 is YYDKDF in the germline V gene (reference sequence). Trimming stripped 3 bases from V and 3 bases from J, with 18 bases between. The CDR3 contains 17 residues. Together with reference TRBV15 and TRBJ1-5, the CDR3 gives the full variable domain: DAMVIQNPRYQVTQFGKPVTLSCSQTLNHNVMYWYQQKSSQAPKLLFHYYDKDFNNEADTPDNFQSRRPNTSFCFLDIRSPGLGDTAMYLCATSSHPGQAVNQPQHFGDGTRLSIL.

This clonotype was detected ten times or more. The chain joins TRBV7-9 to TRBJ1-1, with TRBD1 as a possible D gene (6 bases). From germline, CDR1 is SEHNR and CDR2 FQNEAQ (reference sequence). CDR3 length: 13 amino acids. Trimming took off 0 bases at V and 7 bases at J, with 9 bases between the two ends. The CDR3 spells CASSLAGGGEAFF. The CDR3 DNA follows: TGTGCCAGCAGCTTAGCGGGGGGCGGTGAAGCTTTCTTT. Drawing the rest from reference TRBV7-9 and TRBJ1-1, the complete variable domain is DTGVSQNPRHKITKRGQNVTFRCDPISEHNRLYWYRQTLGQGPEFLTYFQNEAQLEKSRLLSDRFSAERPKGSFSTLEIQRTEQGDSAMYLCASSLAGGGEAFFGQGTRLTVV.

This clonotype was seen a handful of times. The V and J genes are TRBV7-2 and TRBJ2-5; D may be TRBD2 (6 bases). The CDR3 length is 16 residues. Trimming stripped 1 base from V and 1 base from J, with 13 bases between. Per the germline V gene, CDR1 is SGHTA and CDR2 is FQGNSA. As DNA, the CDR3 is TGTGCCAGCAGCTTAGTTTTTTGGGACTCCCAAGAGACCCAGTACTTC. Translated: CASSLVFWDSQETQYF.

With respect to this clonotype: A much larger clone differs from this one at a single base, so this may be a read error. CDR3 protein: CTSSYGGIVLEFF. CDR3 DNA sequence: TGTACCAGCAGTTACGGGGGAATTGTTCTTGAGTTTTTT. The genes are TRBV6-2 or TRBV6-3 and TRBJ2-3, with D tentatively TRBD2 (6 bases). CDR3 length equals 13 residues. Germline assignment: CDR1 MNHEY and CDR2 SVGEGT.

This clonotype was recorded at least ten times. The chain combines TRBV21-1 with TRBJ2-3; the D call in the table, TRBD2, was not verified against the DNA. TRBV21-1 is termed a pseudogene. The CDR3 loop spans 16 amino acids. The CDR3 sequence: CASSPQVAGIEDTQYF. The CDR3 DNA sequence: TGTGCCAGCAGCCCCCAGGTAGCGGGGATAGAGGATACGCAGTATTTT.

This clonotype was counted many times. This chain uses TRBV6-1 with TRBJ1-5, with D unresolved. V was pared by 7 bases and J by 1 base, with 11 bases between. CDR1 is MNHNS, CDR2 SASEGT, per germline. The CDR3 extends over 14 amino acids. CDR3 DNA sequence: TGTGCCAGCACCCTGGGAGGGAGCAATCAGCCCCAGCATTTT. Translating it yields CASTLGGSNQPQHF.

This clonotype was detected many times. V usage is TRBV9 and J usage is TRBJ2-5; 8 bases match TRBD2. In germline, CDR1 is SGDLS, CDR2 YYNGEE. V gave up 4 bases and J gave up 5 bases; unmatched junction bases: 7. The CDR3 is 14 residues long. Here the CDR3 reads CASSTGRGEETQYF. The CDR3 region has the DNA TGTGCCAGCAGCACCGGGAGGGGGGAGGAGACCCAGTACTTC.

This clonotype was detected ten times or more. The chain is built from TRBV4-2 and TRBJ1-6; maybe TRBD1 (5 bases). V was pared by 1 base and J by 9 bases, with 13 bases between. Germline CDR1 LGHNA, CDR2 YNFKEQ. The CDR3 runs 15 residues. CDR3 bases: TGTGCCAGCAGCCAAGGCCAGGGCCCATCTTCACCCCTCCACTTT. Translated, it gives CASSQGQGPSSPLHF.

This chain links TRBV5-4 with TRBJ2-1; D ambiguous. The V gene lost 4 bases and the J gene lost 0 bases, with 14 bases spanning the gap. CDR1 and CDR2 (germline): SGHNT, YYREEE (reference sequence). The CDR3 consists of 16 residues. CDR3: CASSRKDRSSYNEQFF. CDR3 DNA sequence: TGTGCCAGCAGCCGAAAAGACCGGAGCTCCTACAATGAGCAGTTCTTC.

At least ten counts were recorded for this clonotype. V gene TRBV7-2 combines with J gene TRBJ2-3; D not certain. CDR1 and CDR2 from the germline V gene are SGHTA and FQGNSA. V gave up 4 bases and J gave up 5 bases, with 10 bases separating them. The CDR3 totals 13 residues. CDR3 region: CASSSRLGDTQYF. The CDR3 nucleotides read TGTGCCAGCAGCTCCCGGCTCGGAGATACGCAGTATTTT.

This clonotype came up many times. The chain joins TRBV5-1 to TRBJ2-1; D perhaps matches TRBD2 (6 bases). V gave up 2 bases and J gave up 7 bases, with 13 bases separating them. Per the germline V gene, CDR1 is SGHRS and CDR2 is YFSETQ. CDR3 length equals 14 residues. The DNA of the CDR3 is TGCGCCAGCAGCTTCGGGGGTTCCCCAAATGAGCAGTTCTTC. It translates to CASSFGGSPNEQFF.

This clonotype has a handful of counts. Given a much more abundant clone one base away, this may be a read error. The chain recombines TRBV6-2 or TRBV6-3 with TRBJ2-5, with D hard to call. The CDR3 loop spans 11 amino acids. Trimming took 7 bases from V and 6 from J, leaving 9 bases between them. The germline gives CDR1 MNHEY, CDR2 SVGEGT. The CDR3 nucleotides are TGTGCCAGCATTTATCTGAAGACCCAGTACTTC. This gives the protein CASIYLKTQYF.

This clonotype appeared many times. The chain joins TRBV3-1 to TRBJ2-1; D ambiguous. V was shortened by 5 bases and J by 5 bases, with 10 bases between the two germline ends. This CDR3 comprises 13 residues. CDR1 is LGHDT and CDR2 is YNNKEL in the germline V gene (reference sequence). DNA for the CDR3: TGTGCCAGCAGCGTGTCGAGACACAATGAGCAGTTCTTC. Translation: CASSVSRHNEQFF.

This clonotype came up many times. The CDR3 DNA follows: TGTGCCAGCAGCTTGACAGGGGACTCACCCCTCCACTTT. It yields the protein CASSLTGDSPLHF. The chain employs TRBV7-9 and TRBJ1-6; TRBD1 matches 8 bases. Losses at the gene ends were 3 bases for V and 10 bases for J; bases not matched to a gene: 2. Germline loops: CDR1 SEHNR, CDR2 FQNEAQ (reference sequence). The CDR3 has 13 residues. The variable domain in full, completed from reference TRBV7-9 and TRBJ1-6, reads DTGVSQNPRHKITKRGQNVTFRCDPISEHNRLYWYRQTLGQGPEFLTYFQNEAQLEKSRLLSDRFSAERPKGSFSTLEIQRTEQGDSAMYLCASSLTGDSPLHFGNGTRLTVT.

This clonotype was counted many times. In DNA form, the CDR3 reads TGCAGTGCTAGGTGGGCGGGGGGCTCAACTAATCAGCCCCAGCATTTT. Encoded protein: CSARWAGGSTNQPQHF. The chain links TRBV20-1 to TRBJ1-5, with a possible D match to TRBD1 (6 bases). The length of the CDR3 is 16 residues. Trimming stripped 3 bases from V and 4 bases from J, with 19 bases between. Looked up from germline, CDR1 is DFQATT and CDR2 is SNEGSKA (reference sequence).

The chain has TRBV6-5 and TRBJ2-1; TRBD1 aligns across 8 bases. Looked up from germline, CDR1 is MNHEY and CDR2 is SVGAGI. The CDR3 is 15 residues long. Unmatched junction bases numbered 9, after V lost 5 bases and J lost 6 bases. The CDR3 DNA sequence: TGTGCCAGCAGTGTAGACAGGGGAAACTGCAATGAGCAGTTCTTC. Translated: CASSVDRGNCNEQFF.

This clonotype was seen ten or more times. The chain combines TRBV14 with TRBJ1-6; 7 bases match TRBD1. The CDR3 has 15 amino acids. Germline V lookup: CDR1 SGHDN, CDR2 FVKESK. The V segment lost 1 base and the J segment 8 bases; nucleotides outside the gene matches: 5. The CDR3 loop reads CASSQAKGAYSPLHF. The CDR3 DNA follows: TGTGCCAGCAGCCAAGCCAAGGGGGCTTATTCACCCCTCCACTTT.

At least ten counts were recorded for this clonotype. The V gene is TRBV7-9, the J gene TRBJ2-3; 13 bases agree with TRBD2. The V and J ends lost 6 bases and 3 bases, in that order; junction bases with no gene match: 9. The CDR3 consists of 17 residues. In germline, CDR1 is SEHNR, CDR2 FQNEAQ (reference sequence). The CDR3 DNA sequence: TGTGCCAGCAGTTCTAAGACTAGCGGGGGGCCAACAGATACGCAGTATTTT. Translated, it gives CASSSKTSGGPTDTQYF.

V is TRBV20-1 and J is TRBJ2-5; 7 nucleotides agree with TRBD2. The germline V gene encodes CDR1 DFQATT and CDR2 SNEGSKA (reference sequence). The CDR3 covers 14 residues. V was pared by 2 bases and J by 7 bases, with 10 bases of the junction left unmatched. The CDR3 DNA follows: TGCAGTGCTAGACCCGGCGGGGGTAGTGGGACCCAGTACTTC. It specifies CSARPGGGSGTQYF.

This clonotype came up many times. This rearrangement joins TRBV30 to TRBJ2-7; weak D call: TRBD2 (5 bases). Per germline, CDR1 GTSNPN and CDR2 SVGIG (reference sequence). V was trimmed by 0 bases and J by 6 bases, leaving 12 bases between them. The CDR3 length is 13 residues. DNA of the CDR3: TGTGCCTGGAGTGTACTAGGCAGTGGCGAGCAGTACTTC. This gives the protein CAWSVLGSGEQYF.

There are many counts of this clonotype. The chain uses TRBV20-1 and TRBJ2-5, with 8 bases aligning to TRBD2. The ends lost 7 bases at V and 1 base at J; junction bases unmatched: 8. Germline V gives CDR1 DFQATT, CDR2 SNEGSKA (reference sequence). The CDR3 covers 14 residues. The CDR3 DNA reads TGCAGTGGGGCCAGCGGGAGCGTCCAAGAGACCCAGTACTTC. Encoded protein: CSGASGSVQETQYF.

This clonotype was observed at least ten times. V and J are TRBV5-1 and TRBJ2-7, with D perhaps matching TRBD1 (5 bases). The germline CDR1 and CDR2 sequences are SGHRS and YFSETQ. The V and J ends lost 3 bases and 6 bases respectively, with 19 bases between them. CDR3 length: 15 amino acids. CDR3 loop: CASSSRTTLRREQYF. The CDR3 DNA follows: TGCGCCAGCAGCTCACGGACAACTTTGCGACGCGAGCAGTACTTC.

This clonotype was detected ten times or more. This chain uses TRBV7-2 with TRBJ2-1; 15 nucleotides line up with TRBD2. The trim removed 5 bases at V and 12 bases at J, leaving 17 bases unmatched. CDR1 SGHTA and CDR2 FQGNSA come from the germline V gene. The CDR3 spans 18 residues. The CDR3 here is CASSLDRPQGTSGGWQFF. CDR3 nucleotides: TGTGCCAGCAGCCTAGATAGACCACAGGGGACTAGCGGGGGGTGGCAGTTCTTC.

There are many counts of this clonotype. The CDR3 region has the DNA TGTGCCAGCAGCTTAGGACTAGCGAGTGGCATTCAGTACTTC. It translates to CASSLGLASGIQYF. V is TRBV7-2 and J is TRBJ2-4; TRBD2 matches at 8 bases. The CDR3 covers 14 residues. Trimming cost V 1 base and J 9 bases; bases outside gene matches: 5. Germline V gives CDR1 SGHTA, CDR2 FQGNSA.

The sample holds many counts of this clonotype. The chain is built from TRBV10-3 and TRBJ2-2; maybe TRBD1 (6 bases). Trimming shortened V by 7 bases and J by 0 bases, and 15 bases separated the two germline ends. CDR1 is ENHRY, CDR2 SYGVKD, per germline. The CDR3 is 16 amino acids. CDR3 sequence (DNA): TGTGCCATCAATGACCGGGACATATCGAACACCGGGGAGCTGTTTTTT. Translation gives CAINDRDISNTGELFF.

This clonotype has a count of ten or more. The junction shows a germline mismatch at one end, possibly a read error. The chain recombines TRBV10-2 with TRBJ1-1; D gene ambiguous. There are 12 residues in the CDR3. Germline V gives CDR1 WSHSY, CDR2 SAAADI. CDR3 sequence reads: CASRESNTEAFF. For the CDR3, the DNA is TGCGCCAGCAGGGAGTCGAACACTGAAGCTTTCTTT.

This clonotype was counted at least ten times. The chain employs TRBV7-8 and TRBJ1-5, with TRBD1 matching 8 bases. Trimming removed 4 bases from V and 2 bases from J; junction bases left unmatched: 4. Germline values: CDR1 SGHVS, CDR2 FQNEAQ. The CDR3 has 15 residues. DNA of the CDR3: TGTGCCAGCAGCTCAGGGGGCGCGGGCAATCAGCCCCAGCATTTT. It specifies CASSSGGAGNQPQHF.

In this sample, this clonotype turned up a few times. This chain joins TRBV7-2 and TRBJ2-3; the D gene is possibly TRBD2 (6 bases). The germline V gene encodes CDR1 SGHTA and CDR2 FQGNSA. V shed 2 bases and J shed 0 bases, with 15 bases lying between them. There are 17 residues in the CDR3. CDR3 sequence: CASSLRGGASSTDTQYF. The CDR3 DNA reads as TGTGCCAGCAGCTTACGGGGCGGGGCATCCAGCACAGATACGCAGTATTTT.

In this sample, this clonotype turned up many times. The gene calls are TRBV7-2 and TRBJ2-7; D is uncertain. This CDR3 comprises 11 residues. Germline V CDR1 and CDR2: SGHTA, FQGNSA. V lost 1 base and J 6 bases, leaving 4 bases between the germline ends. The CDR3 DNA reads as TGTGCCAGCAGCTTAGTCTTCGAGCAGTACTTC. Its translation: CASSLVFEQYF.

About this clonotype itself: A clone one base away is much larger, so this may be a read error. V is TRBV29-1 and J is TRBJ2-7, with D perhaps matching TRBD1 (6 bases). CDR1 and CDR2 (germline): SQVTM, ANQGSEA. This CDR3 is 13 amino acids long. Trimming stripped 4 bases from V and 6 bases from J, with 16 bases between. Here the CDR3 reads CSVGLGTSSEQYF. The CDR3 nucleotides read TGCAGCGTTGGTTTGGGGACATCATCCGAGCAGTACTTC.

The chain has TRBV5-1 and TRBJ1-4, with D uncertain. The V gene lost 0 bases and the J gene lost 3 bases, with 6 bases spanning the gap. CDR1 and CDR2 from the germline V gene are SGHRS and YFSETQ. The length of the CDR3 is 14 residues. CDR3 loop: CASSLATANEKLFF. The CDR3 DNA reads as TGCGCCAGCAGCTTGGCTACAGCTAATGAAAAACTGTTTTTT.

There are many counts of this clonotype. The rearrangement links TRBV12-3 or TRBV12-4 to TRBJ1-6; D call uncertain. V lost 6 bases and J lost 7, with 13 bases in between. There are 14 residues in the CDR3. The CDR3: CASSQLGGNSPLHF. In DNA, the CDR3 is TGTGCCAGCAGCCAATTAGGCGGAAATTCACCCCTCCACTTT.